A single sample gave rise to the 32 T cell receptor beta chains below, sequenced in a study of control samples from healthy donors and cancer patients. Some clones are missing from TCRdb's copy, which holds only in-frame ones; the method was immunoSEQ multiplex PCR. The sample has fewer than 60,000 clones, around 95% seen once. Sequencing was done on a sample of blood. The receptor set was obtained from a young man in good health.

The chain is built from TRBV5-1 and TRBJ2-6; the D is unclear. The CDR3 length is 12 residues. The V end was cut by 4 bases, the J end by 9 bases, with 8 bases between. CDR1 SGHRS and CDR2 YFSETQ come from the germline V gene. The CDR3 reads CASSPWGNVLTF. The CDR3 DNA reads TGCGCCAGCAGCCCCTGGGGCAACGTCCTGACTTTC. Combining the CDR3 with reference TRBV5-1 and TRBJ2-6 gives the whole variable domain KAGVTQTPRYLIKTRGQQVTLSCSPISGHRSVSWYQQTPGQGLQFLFEYFSETQRNKGNFPGRFSGRQFSNSRSEMNVSTLELGDSALYLCASSPWGNVLTFGAGSRLTVL.

The chain combines TRBV9 with TRBJ2-1, with TRBD2 identical over 7 bases. CDR1 and CDR2 from the germline V gene are SGDLS and YYNGEE. This CDR3 is built from 15 residues. Germline trimming cut 5 bases from V and 8 bases from J; bases unmatched to any gene: 13. CDR3 nucleotide sequence: TGTGCCAGCAGTGGAGCTGGGAGGGGTGTGGATGAGCAGTTCTTC. Protein product: CASSGAGRGVDEQFF.

The chain couples TRBV6-2 or TRBV6-3 to TRBJ2-1, with 10 positions matching TRBD2. CDR1 and CDR2 from the germline V gene are MNHEY and SVGEGT. The CDR3 is 15 amino acids. V was pared by 2 bases and J by 6 bases, with 4 bases of the junction left unmatched. The CDR3 DNA is TGTGCCAGCAGTTACCTTGCTAGCGGGAGCAATGAGCAGTTCTTC. Its protein is CASSYLASGSNEQFF.

The chain uses TRBV5-1 and TRBJ2-5; no clear D. The CDR3 is 12 amino acids. The germline V gene has CDR1 SGHRS and CDR2 YFSETQ. V dropped 0 bases and J dropped 4 bases, with 4 bases sitting between them. The CDR3 protein is CASSLGLETQYF. The CDR3, as DNA: TGCGCCAGCAGCTTGGGGCTAGAGACCCAGTACTTC. Supplemented by reference TRBV5-1 and TRBJ2-5, the full variable domain reads KAGVTQTPRYLIKTRGQQVTLSCSPISGHRSVSWYQQTPGQGLQFLFEYFSETQRNKGNFPGRFSGRQFSNSRSEMNVSTLELGDSALYLCASSLGLETQYFGPGTRLLVL.

The rearrangement joins TRBV28 to TRBJ2-3; 8 bases align to TRBD2. J lost 2 bases, V lost 7 bases, and 8 bases had no gene match. CDR1 and CDR2 (germline): MDHEN, SYDVKM. This CDR3 region has 15 residues. The CDR3 region is CASTKAGVPTDTQYF. As DNA, the CDR3 is TGTGCCAGCACTAAAGCGGGAGTCCCCACAGATACGCAGTATTTT.

J is TRBJ2-3 and V is TRBV10-2; D might be TRBD1 (5 bases). Germline loops: CDR1 WSHSY, CDR2 SAAADI. V was shortened by 0 bases and J by 0 bases, with 16 bases between the two germline ends. The CDR3 runs 18 residues. In DNA form, the CDR3 reads TGCGCCAGCAGTGAGTCAATGGGGCACTGGGCTAGCACAGATACGCAGTATTTT. The encoded protein is CASSESMGHWASTDTQYF.

The chain has TRBV5-4 and TRBJ1-2, with D perhaps TRBD1 (6 bases). The CDR3 length is 14 residues. Deletions cut 6 bases from V and 3 bases from J, with 15 bases between. Germline-derived CDR1 and CDR2 are SGHNT and YYREEE (reference sequence). The CDR3 sequence is CASTTRGGDYGYTF. CDR3 DNA: TGTGCCAGCACCACCCGGGGGGGCGACTATGGCTACACCTTC.

The rearrangement links TRBV30 to TRBJ1-3; 7 nucleotides line up with TRBD1. Germline CDR1 is GTSNPN and CDR2 is SVGIG (reference sequence). V lost 6 bases to trimming and J lost 0 bases; unmatched junction nucleotides: 11. The CDR3 has 16 amino acids. CDR3 loop: CACRSGGQNSGNTIYF. For the CDR3, the DNA is TGTGCCTGCAGGTCAGGGGGGCAAAACTCTGGAAACACCATATATTTT.

The chain couples TRBV28 to TRBJ2-7, with 7 bases aligning to TRBD1. V was pared by 6 bases and J by 3 bases, with 5 bases of the junction left unmatched. In germline, CDR1 is MDHEN, CDR2 SYDVKM. This CDR3 has 13 amino acids. CDR3 sequence (DNA): TGTGCCAGCAGCCCTGGGACAGTCTACGAGCAGTACTTC. This codes for CASSPGTVYEQYF.

The chain links TRBV21-1 to TRBJ1-4. TRBV21-1 is marked as a pseudogene. This CDR3 contains 14 residues. The CDR3 loop reads CASSTRVTNEKLFF. CDR3 in DNA: TGTGCCAGCAGCACCCGGGTAACTAATGAAAAACTGTTTTTT.

The chain carries TRBV5-1 and TRBJ2-1; 14 positions agree with TRBD2. From germline, CDR1 is SGHRS and CDR2 YFSETQ. The CDR3 has 17 residues. With V trimmed by 7 bases and J by 4 bases, 10 bases remained unmatched. The CDR3, as DNA: TGCGCCAGCGAGGGGACTAGCGGGGGCCCCGGGTACAATGAGCAGTTCTTC. Translating gives CASEGTSGGPGYNEQFF.

The gene calls are TRBV5-1 and TRBJ2-5; D call uncertain. Trimming took off 0 bases at V and 1 base at J, with 4 bases between the two ends. Germline V gene data show CDR1 as SGHRS and CDR2 as YFSETQ. The CDR3 extends over 13 amino acids. The CDR3: CASSLVGQETQYF. For the CDR3, the DNA is TGCGCCAGCAGCTTGGTGGGCCAAGAGACCCAGTACTTC.

The chain uses TRBV11-2 and TRBJ1-4; possibly TRBD1 for D (5 bases). The CDR3 runs 15 residues. V was cut by 3 bases and J by 8 bases, with 16 bases left in between. Germline CDR1 and CDR2: SGHAT and FQNNGV. The CDR3 bases are TGTGCCAGCAGCTTGTTCGGAGGGGCTCGGGAAAAACTGTTTTTT. Its protein is CASSLFGGAREKLFF.

This chain links TRBV2 with TRBJ2-7; 7 bases map to TRBD2. CDR3 size: 12 residues. J gave up 3 bases and V 11 bases, and 7 bases lay outside the gene matches. Germline values: CDR1 SNHLY, CDR2 FYNNEI. As DNA, the CDR3 is TGTGCCGGCGGGACTACCATCTACGAGCAGTACTTC. This translates into CAGGTTIYEQYF.

J is TRBJ2-3 and V is TRBV6-2 or TRBV6-3; the match to TRBD2 covers 10 bases. The CDR3 sequence is 20 residues long. J lost 3 bases, V lost 5 bases, and 20 bases had no gene match. Per the germline V gene, CDR1 is MNHEY and CDR2 is SVGEGT. CDR3: CASSPLLAGVRRTMTDTQYF. Here the CDR3 DNA reads TGTGCCAGCAGTCCCCTCCTAGCGGGAGTAAGACGTACGATGACAGATACGCAGTATTTT.

This rearrangement joins TRBV6-7 to TRBJ2-7, with TRBD1 identical over 7 bases. TRBV6-7 is an ORF, and what it does is uncertain. The J segment lost 2 bases and the V segment lost 8 bases, leaving 3 bases of the junction unmatched. This CDR3 is 12 amino acids long. CDR3 sequence reads: CASDRVAYEQYF. As DNA, the CDR3 is TGTGCCAGCGACAGGGTGGCCTACGAGCAGTACTTC.

The chain links TRBV27 to TRBJ2-2; no firm D call. Trimming removed 4 bases from V and 2 bases from J, with 8 bases in between. Germline V gene lookup returns CDR1 MNHEY and CDR2 SMNVEV (reference sequence). The CDR3 is 14 residues long. DNA of the CDR3: TGTGCCAGCAGTTGGGCAGGCAACACCGGGGAGCTGTTTTTT. Its translation: CASSWAGNTGELFF.

This chain connects TRBV7-8 to TRBJ2-5, with 11 bases aligning to TRBD2. The germline V gene encodes CDR1 SGHVS and CDR2 FQNEAQ. Trimming removed 5 bases from V and 5 bases from J; junction bases left unmatched: 16. The CDR3 has 18 residues. CDR3 sequence (DNA): TGTGCCAGCAGCCCCCCTTTTCGGCTAGCGGGAGGTTCGGAGACCCAGTACTTC. Its translation: CASSPPFRLAGGSETQYF.

The count of this clone is one. The rearrangement uses TRBV24-1 and TRBJ2-5; either TRBD1 or TRBD2 may fit D (7 bases each). This CDR3 spans 15 amino acids. Deletions cut 4 bases from V and 5 bases from J, with 16 bases between. Germline CDR1 KGHDR, CDR2 SFDVKD. The CDR3 nucleotides read TGTGCCACCAGTGACCTATATCAGGGGGGGGAGACCCAGTACTTC. It yields the protein CATSDLYQGGETQYF.

V gene TRBV3-1 (or the pseudogene TRBV3-2) combines with J gene TRBJ1-5; possible D gene TRBD1, 5 bases. The CDR3 is 12 residues long. In germline, CDR1 is LGHDT, CDR2 YNNKEL (reference sequence). Trimming pared 8 bases from V and 9 bases from J, leaving 14 bases between. CDR3 protein: CASGQGSVPQHF. CDR3 nucleotides: TGTGCCAGCGGGCAGGGCTCGGTGCCCCAGCATTTT.

This clone was seen just once. V gene TRBV7-9 combines with J gene TRBJ2-4; 16 nucleotides align to TRBD2. The V gene's germline CDR1 is SEHNR and CDR2 FQNEAQ (reference sequence). Trimming cost V 5 bases and J 0 bases; bases outside gene matches: 4. The CDR3 is 18 amino acids. CDR3 sequence (DNA): TGTGCCAGCAGCCTGGGACTAGCGGGAGGGCTAGCCAAAAACATTCAGTACTTC. Its translation is CASSLGLAGGLAKNIQYF.

The genes are TRBV6-4 and TRBJ2-1; either TRBD1 or TRBD2 may supply D (5 bases each). V lost 0 bases and J 1 base, leaving 10 bases between the germline ends. This CDR3 has 16 amino acids. The germline V gene has CDR1 MRHNA and CDR2 SNTAGT. The CDR3 protein is CASSDSGTDSYNEQFF. The CDR3 nucleotides are TGTGCCAGCAGTGACTCAGGGACGGATTCCTACAATGAGCAGTTCTTC.

This chain uses TRBV28 with TRBJ2-2; 8 bases align to TRBD2. J was trimmed by 4 bases and V by 5 bases; bases with no gene match: 6. The CDR3 sequence is 15 residues long. Germline-derived CDR1 and CDR2 are MDHEN and SYDVKM. CDR3 region: CASSPGLDGTGELFF. CDR3 nucleotide sequence: TGTGCCAGCAGTCCGGGACTAGATGGCACCGGGGAGCTGTTTTTT.

This clone appeared a single time. This chain joins TRBV7-2 and TRBJ2-7; 11 bases fit TRBD2. Germline CDR1 SGHTA, CDR2 FQGNSA. CDR3 length: 14 amino acids. V dropped 5 bases and J dropped 7; count of bases not matched to a gene: 7. The CDR3, as DNA: TGTGCCAGCAGCCCGGGACTAGCGGCTAGGGAGCAGTACTTC. Translation: CASSPGLAAREQYF.

The chain joins TRBV25-1 to TRBJ2-1; 10 bases match TRBD2. Germline loops: CDR1 MGHDK, CDR2 SYGVNS. This CDR3 contains 16 residues. J lost 2 bases, V lost 3 bases, and 4 bases had no gene match. In DNA form, the CDR3 reads TGTGCCAGCAGTGATGGGCTAGCGGGAGCCTACAATGAGCAGTTCTTC. Translated: CASSDGLAGAYNEQFF.

The CDR3 nucleotides are TGTGCCAGCACCCTAAGTGGGACAGGGAACACTGAAGCTTTCTTT. It yields the protein CASTLSGTGNTEAFF. The rearrangement joins TRBV27 to TRBJ1-1; 8 bases are shared with TRBD1. The CDR3 loop spans 15 amino acids. CDR1 is MNHEY and CDR2 is SMNVEV in the germline V gene (reference sequence). The ends lost 7 bases at V and 1 base at J; junction bases unmatched: 8.

The rearrangement links TRBV28 to TRBJ2-2; 10 bases are shared with TRBD2. CDR3 length equals 16 residues. V lost 2 bases to trimming and J lost 6 bases; unmatched junction nucleotides: 6. Germline CDR1 is MDHEN and CDR2 is SYDVKM. CDR3: CASSLRAGGPSGELFF. The CDR3 DNA follows: TGTGCCAGCAGTTTAAGAGCGGGAGGGCCCTCCGGGGAGCTGTTTTTT. The whole variable domain, filled in from reference TRBV28 and TRBJ2-2, reads DVKVTQSSRYLVKRTGEKVFLECVQDMDHENMFWYRQDPGLGLRLIYFSYDVKMKEKGDIPEGYSVSREKKERFSLILESASTNQTSMYLCASSLRAGGPSGELFFGEGSRLTVL.

The chain joins TRBV3-1 (or the pseudogene TRBV3-2) to TRBJ2-2; 8 positions match TRBD1. The CDR3 is 16 amino acids. V lost 7 bases, J lost 1 base, and 8 bases stayed unmatched. CDR1 and CDR2 from the germline V gene are LGHDT and YNNKEL (reference sequence). CDR3 coding DNA: TGTGCCAGCAACCGCCGGGACAGGTTGAACACCGGGGAGCTGTTTTTT. Encoded protein: CASNRRDRLNTGELFF.

The DNA for the CDR3 is TGTGCCATCAGTGAATCCAGGGAAGGCGGCTACACCTTC. It codes for CAISESREGGYTF. The V and J genes are TRBV10-3 and TRBJ1-2; maybe TRBD1 (5 bases). The germline V gene encodes CDR1 ENHRY and CDR2 SYGVKD. The V end was cut by 3 bases, the J end by 8 bases, with 13 bases between. The CDR3 has 13 residues.

The gene calls are TRBV3-1 (or the pseudogene TRBV3-2) and TRBJ2-3, with 11 bases aligning to TRBD1. Losses at the gene ends were 4 bases for V and 4 bases for J; bases not matched to a gene: 4. The CDR3 totals 15 residues. Per germline, CDR1 LGHDT and CDR2 YNNKEL (reference sequence). CDR3 protein: CASSLRDRGADTQYF. CDR3 bases: TGTGCCAGCAGCCTGCGGGACAGGGGGGCAGATACGCAGTATTTT.

The CDR3 DNA follows: TGTGCCATCAATAACAGGGACTCCTACGAGCAGTACTTC. It translates to CAINNRDSYEQYF. The rearrangement uses TRBV10-3 and TRBJ2-7, with D possibly being TRBD1 (6 bases). CDR1 ENHRY and CDR2 SYGVKD come from the germline V gene. The CDR3 consists of 13 residues. Trimming took off 7 bases at V and 0 bases at J, with 10 bases between the two ends.

This clone was recorded only once. V and J are TRBV6-1 and TRBJ1-2, with D possibly TRBD1 on 5 matching bases. CDR1 and CDR2 from the germline V gene are MNHNS and SASEGT. The CDR3 covers 14 residues. Deletions cut 3 bases from V and 2 bases from J, with 10 bases between. This CDR3 reads CASSEAGRNYGYTF. CDR3 coding DNA: TGTGCCAGCAGTGAGGCAGGGAGGAACTATGGCTACACCTTC.